These 19 T cell receptor beta chains originate from one sample sequenced in a study of T-cell memory formation after mild COVID-19. TCRdb re-derived calls from the 5' RACE reads in MiXCR, one entry per CDR3 protein. Here the sample spans some 130,000 distinct CDR3 sequences, under 30% being singletons. The sample consisted of PBMCs or a T cell subset sorted from them (not recorded which). The receptors here all came from an adult woman who had mild COVID-19 (a few samples of this study predate the infection). Cell type and time point are not known.

A few counts support this clonotype. This chain connects TRBV4-1 to TRBJ2-1; D uncertain. V lost 4 bases to trimming and J lost 10 bases, with 17 bases between them. The germline V gene has CDR1 MGHRA and CDR2 YSYEKL. The length of the CDR3 is 14 residues. CDR3 nucleotides: TGCGCCAGCAGCCTCACTTTTGGCCCAGTCGAGCAGTTCTTC. Amino acids: CASSLTFGPVEQFF.

In this sample, this clonotype turned up a few times. This chain links TRBV11-2 with TRBJ2-1, with 11 bases fitting TRBD1. V shed 4 bases, J shed 7 bases, and the junction held 6 bases outside the gene matches. CDR3 length: 15 residues. In germline, CDR1 is SGHAT, CDR2 FQNNGV. The DNA of the CDR3 is TGTGCCAGCAGCTCATTGGGGACAGGGGGAAATGAGCAGTTCTTC. Encoded protein: CASSSLGTGGNEQFF.

This clonotype was seen more than once but under ten times. The chain links TRBV7-8 to TRBJ2-7, with no clear D. This CDR3 has 15 residues. CDR1 and CDR2 from the germline V gene are SGHVS and FQNEAQ. The V end lost 6 bases, the J end lost 4 bases, and 19 bases lay between the germline ends. Here the CDR3 DNA reads TGTGCCAGCAGTCCTCCTAACCCGGGCCTTTACGAGCAGTACTTC. Protein sequence: CASSPPNPGLYEQYF. Variable domain in full (rest from reference TRBV7-8 and TRBJ2-7): GAGVSQSPRYKVAKRGQDVALRCDPISGHVSLFWYQQALGQGPEFLTYFQNEAQLDKSGLPSDRFFAERPEGSVSTLKIQRTQQEDSAVYLCASSPPNPGLYEQYFGPGTRLTVT.

The chain recombines TRBV12-3 or TRBV12-4 with TRBJ2-7; D remains ambiguous. The CDR3 is 15 residues long. Trimming cost V 3 bases and J 6 bases, with 18 bases left between them. CDR3 sequence reads: CASSFQAGTLREQYF. The CDR3 DNA reads as TGTGCCAGCAGTTTCCAGGCCGGAACCCTACGCGAGCAGTACTTC.

This clonotype has only one observation. The V and J genes are TRBV11-2 and TRBJ1-2, with 11 bases that match TRBD1. The CDR3 is 14 amino acids. The J segment lost 6 bases and the V segment lost 5 bases, leaving 5 bases of the junction unmatched. Germline V gene lookup returns CDR1 SGHAT and CDR2 FQNNGV. CDR3 nucleotide sequence: TGTGCCAGCAGCCGTCCGGGACAGGGGGATGGCTACACCTTC. Translation gives CASSRPGQGDGYTF.

The rearrangement uses TRBV24-1 and TRBJ2-3; D might be TRBD2 (5 bases). V was clipped by 3 bases and J by 6 bases, with 12 bases between them. The CDR3 contains 14 residues. Germline lookup yields CDR1 KGHDR and CDR2 SFDVKD. CDR3: CATSDVTTVDTQYF. The CDR3 DNA reads TGTGCCACCAGTGATGTGACTACCGTGGATACGCAGTATTTT.

J is TRBJ2-7 and V is TRBV5-8; 10 nucleotides line up with TRBD1. The CDR3 covers 15 residues. V shed 4 bases, J shed 5 bases, and the junction held 9 bases outside the gene matches. Per germline, CDR1 SGHTS and CDR2 YDEGEE. The CDR3 DNA is TGTGCCAGCAGCATAGGGACAGGGGACTTCGACGAGCAGTACTTC. Its translation is CASSIGTGDFDEQYF. The full variable domain, in which reference TRBV5-8 and TRBJ2-7 provide the parts outside the CDR3, is EAGVTQSPTHLIKTRGQQATLRCSPISGHTSVYWYQQALGLGLQFLLWYDEGEERNRGNFPPRFSGRQFPNYSSELNVNALELEDSALYLCASSIGTGDFDEQYFGPGTRLTVT.

The sample holds a few counts of this clonotype. The V call is TRBV9, the J call TRBJ2-7; D might be TRBD2 (6 bases). Germline V gives CDR1 SGDLS, CDR2 YYNGEE. This CDR3 has 15 residues. Trimming shortened V by 0 bases and J by 3 bases, and 13 bases separated the two germline ends. The CDR3 DNA sequence: TGTGCCAGCAGCGTAGGCGGGAACCTAAACTACGAGCAGTACTTC. It encodes CASSVGGNLNYEQYF.

In this sample, this clonotype turned up a few times. The chain recombines TRBV18 with TRBJ2-7; D is undetermined. The CDR3 spans 14 residues. V lost 3 bases and J 1 base, leaving 10 bases between the germline ends. Germline values: CDR1 KGHSH, CDR2 LQKENI. The CDR3 DNA sequence: TGTGCCAGCTCACCCTATGGGATGTCCTACGAGCAGTACTTC. Amino acid sequence: CASSPYGMSYEQYF.

This chain links TRBV27 with TRBJ1-2; TRBD1 aligns across 8 bases. Germline CDR1 is MNHEY and CDR2 is SMNVEV (reference sequence). The CDR3 is made up of 15 amino acids. Trimming removed 2 bases from V and 4 bases from J; junction bases left unmatched: 6. CDR3 residues: CASSLISGGGYGYTF. CDR3 DNA: TGTGCCAGCAGTTTAATATCAGGGGGCGGCTATGGCTACACCTTC.

The chain recombines TRBV27 with TRBJ1-5; TRBD1 matches at 8 bases. The V segment lost 6 bases and the J segment 4 bases; nucleotides outside the gene matches: 5. Germline V gene lookup returns CDR1 MNHEY and CDR2 SMNVEV (reference sequence). The CDR3 sequence is 14 residues long. CDR3 nucleotides: TGTGCCAGCAGACCAACAGGGGGGAATCAGCCCCAGCATTTT. Amino acids: CASRPTGGNQPQHF.

This clonotype was seen just once. The genes are TRBV7-8 and TRBJ2-1; TRBD2 matches at 12 bases. The CDR3 is 16 residues long. Germline CDR1 reads SGHVS; CDR2 reads FQNEAQ. The V segment lost 5 bases and the J segment 2 bases; nucleotides outside the gene matches: 4. The CDR3 loop reads CASSARTSGTYNEQFF. The CDR3 DNA reads TGTGCCAGCAGCGCCCGGACTAGCGGGACCTACAATGAGCAGTTCTTC.

This clonotype appeared once. The chain has TRBV9 and TRBJ2-1; D remains unclear. The V and J ends lost 2 bases and 5 bases respectively, with 11 bases between them. Germline V gene lookup returns CDR1 SGDLS and CDR2 YYNGEE. The CDR3 spans 14 residues. CDR3 coding DNA: TGTGCCAGCAGCGTCATGACTCAAAACAATGAGCAGTTCTTC. It is translated as CASSVMTQNNEQFF.

J is TRBJ2-2 and V is TRBV19; D unclear. This CDR3 spans 13 amino acids. Germline V CDR1 and CDR2: LNHDA, SQIVND (reference sequence). Trimming removed 8 bases at V and 5 bases at J, with 12 bases between. As DNA, the CDR3 is TGTGCCAGTTCCCGTTGGGAAACCGGGGAGCTGTTTTTT. It specifies CASSRWETGELFF.

The gene calls are TRBV5-6 and TRBJ2-7, with 11 bases fitting TRBD1. J was trimmed by 1 base and V by 4 bases; bases with no gene match: 7. Germline CDR1 SGHDT, CDR2 YYEEEE. This CDR3 spans 16 amino acids. In DNA, the CDR3 is TGTGCCAGCAGCGAACCCGGGACAGGGGGGTCCTACGAGCAGTACTTC. This encodes CASSEPGTGGSYEQYF.

This clonotype was counted a few times. The chain links TRBV7-9 to TRBJ2-1; TRBD1 matches at 8 bases. Germline lookup yields CDR1 SEHNR and CDR2 FQNEAQ (reference sequence). The V gene end was trimmed by 1 base and the J gene end by 7 bases; junction bases not matched to a gene: 18. This CDR3 is 19 amino acids long. The CDR3 nucleotides are TGTGCCAGCAGCTTAGGGCAGGGGGCGCCGGGAGATGAACAGAATGAGCAGTTCTTC. It codes for CASSLGQGAPGDEQNEQFF. Full variable domain (remainder filled in from reference TRBV7-9 and TRBJ2-1): DTGVSQNPRHKITKRGQNVTFRCDPISEHNRLYWYRQTLGQGPEFLTYFQNEAQLEKSRLLSDRFSAERPKGSFSTLEIQRTEQGDSAMYLCASSLGQGAPGDEQNEQFFGPGTRLTVL.

The table lists this clonotype with a few counts. The chain employs TRBV7-9 and TRBJ2-7, with D perhaps being TRBD1 or TRBD2 (5 bases each). This CDR3 comprises 12 residues. Germline values: CDR1 SEHNR, CDR2 FQNEAQ (reference sequence). The germline V and J ends were trimmed by 8 bases and 10 bases, with 18 bases remaining between them. The CDR3 DNA reads as TGTGCCAGCCTAAATCCCGGGGCCGAACAGTACTTC. Residues: CASLNPGAEQYF.

This clonotype was recorded a few times. The V gene is TRBV6-4, the J gene TRBJ2-1, with D perhaps given as TRBD1 or TRBD2 (5 bases each). The CDR3 sequence is 15 residues long. Germline V gene sequence: CDR1 MRHNA, CDR2 SNTAGT. Trimming removed 0 bases from V and 8 bases from J, with 14 bases in between. The CDR3 here is CASSDSRDPPHEQFF. The CDR3 nucleotides are TGTGCCAGCAGTGACTCGAGGGACCCACCCCATGAGCAGTTCTTC.

The chain is built from TRBV19 and TRBJ2-1; 10 bases line up with TRBD2. Per the germline V gene, CDR1 is LNHDA and CDR2 is SQIVND (reference sequence). CDR3 length: 14 residues. The CDR3 sequence is CACQAGGDYNEQFF. The CDR3, as DNA: TGTGCTTGTCAAGCGGGAGGGGACTACAATGAGCAGTTCTTC.